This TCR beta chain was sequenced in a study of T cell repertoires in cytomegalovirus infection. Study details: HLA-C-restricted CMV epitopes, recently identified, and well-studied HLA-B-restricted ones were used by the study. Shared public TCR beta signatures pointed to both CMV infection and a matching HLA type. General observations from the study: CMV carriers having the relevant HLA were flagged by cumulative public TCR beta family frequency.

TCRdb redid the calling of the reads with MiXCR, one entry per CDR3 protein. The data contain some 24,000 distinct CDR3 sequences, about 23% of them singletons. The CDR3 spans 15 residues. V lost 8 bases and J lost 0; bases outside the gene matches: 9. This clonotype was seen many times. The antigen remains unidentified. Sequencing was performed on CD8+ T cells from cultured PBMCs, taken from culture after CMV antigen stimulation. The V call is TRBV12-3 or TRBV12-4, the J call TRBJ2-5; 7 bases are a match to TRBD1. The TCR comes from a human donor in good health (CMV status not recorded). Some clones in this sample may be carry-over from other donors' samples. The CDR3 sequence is CASSRTGWDQETQYF. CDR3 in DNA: TGTGCCAGCTCCCGGACAGGATGGGACCAAGAGACCCAGTACTTC.